This passage covers 32 T cell receptor beta chains from one sample sequenced in a study of blood T cell repertoires in COVID-19. Data came from immunoSEQ multiplex PCR; TCRdb stores just in-frame clones and leaves some out. The sample lists roughly 300,000 clones; 80% to 95% were seen once. Sequencing was carried out using PBMCs or T cells enriched from blood (not recorded which). These receptors came from a woman in her thirties who had recovered from COVID-19.

The chain recombines TRBV10-2 with TRBJ2-7; 9 bases align to TRBD1. The ends lost 5 bases at V and 2 bases at J; junction bases unmatched: 7. The CDR3 consists of 15 residues. CDR1 is WSHSY, CDR2 SAAADI, per germline. CDR3: CASSSDRGVAYEQYF. As DNA, the CDR3 is TGCGCCAGCAGTTCCGACAGGGGGGTAGCCTACGAGCAGTACTTC.

The chain's CDR3 is CASSYAGRGPNYGYTF. The CDR3, as DNA: TGTGCCAGCAGTTACGCCGGGAGGGGACCTAACTATGGCTACACCTTC. The chain couples TRBV6-5 to TRBJ1-2; possibly TRBD1 for D (5 bases). There are 16 residues in the CDR3. V was shortened by 2 bases and J by 0 bases, with 13 bases between the two germline ends. The V gene's germline CDR1 is MNHEY and CDR2 SVGAGI.

The V call is TRBV27, the J call TRBJ1-2, with TRBD1 matching over 11 bases. V was pared by 5 bases and J by 0 bases, with 8 bases of the junction left unmatched. The CDR3 runs to 17 residues. Germline loops: CDR1 MNHEY, CDR2 SMNVEV (reference sequence). CDR3 amino acids: CASSNGQGAYPNYGYTF. CDR3 nucleotides: TGTGCCAGCAGTAACGGACAGGGGGCCTATCCTAACTATGGCTACACCTTC.

V gene TRBV5-1 combines with J gene TRBJ2-7; 10 positions match TRBD1. The CDR3 length is 14 residues. Germline assignment: CDR1 SGHRS and CDR2 YFSETQ. Unmatched junction bases numbered 6, after V lost 4 bases and J lost 5 bases. The CDR3 DNA follows: TGCGCCAGCAGCCCCCGGGGGACAGGGGACGAGCAGTACTTC. The encoded protein is CASSPRGTGDEQYF.

V gene TRBV9 combines with J gene TRBJ2-2, with no clear D. The CDR3 sequence is 13 residues long. The germline V and J ends were trimmed by 6 bases and 2 bases, with 8 bases remaining between them. Germline CDR1 reads SGDLS; CDR2 reads YYNGEE. The CDR3 spells CASMADNTGELFF. CDR3 DNA sequence: TGTGCCAGCATGGCAGATAACACCGGGGAGCTGTTTTTT.

The CDR3 is CASSFGLAGPYEQYF. As DNA, the CDR3 is TGTGCCAGCAGCTTCGGACTAGCGGGACCCTACGAGCAGTACTTC. The chain couples TRBV7-9 to TRBJ2-7; TRBD2 matches 12 bases. The CDR3 has 15 amino acids. Germline CDR1 and CDR2: SEHNR and FQNEAQ (reference sequence). The junction had 2 bases not matched to a gene; V was cut back by 3 bases and J by 2 bases.

The chain is built from TRBV18 and TRBJ1-2; D is ambiguous. The CDR3 covers 15 residues. The germline CDR1 and CDR2 sequences are KGHSH and LQKENI. Trimming removed 0 bases from V and 0 bases from J, with 8 bases in between. Here the CDR3 reads CASSPPSVPNYGYTF. The CDR3 DNA sequence: TGTGCCAGCTCACCACCCTCGGTTCCTAACTATGGCTACACCTTC.

The chain uses TRBV7-9 and TRBJ1-3; TRBD1 might be the D (6 bases). The CDR3 is made up of 16 amino acids. Germline V gives CDR1 SEHNR, CDR2 FQNEAQ (reference sequence). V was shortened by 4 bases and J by 4 bases, with 17 bases between the two germline ends. CDR3 sequence (DNA): TGTGCCAGCAGCTCACTAGGGGCAGGGGAAGGAAACACCATATATTTT. Its protein product is CASSSLGAGEGNTIYF.

CDR3 amino acids: CASSLGAFGQAWAPGELFF. The DNA for the CDR3 is TGTGCCAGCAGCTTGGGTGCGTTCGGCCAGGCGTGGGCTCCCGGGGAGCTGTTTTTT. J is TRBJ2-2 and V is TRBV5-5, with D unclear. Germline CDR1 SGHKS, CDR2 YYEKEE (reference sequence). The CDR3 contains 19 residues. Deletions cut 0 bases from V and 6 bases from J, with 24 bases between.

V and J are TRBV19 and TRBJ1-6; tentatively, D is TRBD1 (6 bases). Looked up from germline, CDR1 is LNHDA and CDR2 is SQIVND (reference sequence). This CDR3 is 15 amino acids long. The V end lost 5 bases, the J end lost 8 bases, and 16 bases lay between the germline ends. DNA for the CDR3: TGTGCCAGTAGTCCACTACAGGGACCATATTCACCCCTCCACTTT. This gives the protein CASSPLQGPYSPLHF.

The J gene is TRBJ2-1, the V gene TRBV6-5; TRBD1 agrees at 7 bases. The V gene end was trimmed by 0 bases and the J gene end by 3 bases; junction bases not matched to a gene: 5. The length of the CDR3 is 16 residues. Germline V CDR1 and CDR2: MNHEY, SVGAGI. CDR3 in amino acids: CASSYSRQGYYNEQFF. The CDR3 region has the DNA TGTGCCAGCAGTTACTCGAGACAGGGATACTACAATGAGCAGTTCTTC.

The chain uses TRBV30 and TRBJ1-2; tentative D call: TRBD1 (6 bases). The CDR3 loop spans 14 amino acids. V was cut by 2 bases and J by 5 bases, with 15 bases left in between. CDR1 is GTSNPN, CDR2 SVGIG, per germline (reference sequence). Here the CDR3 reads CAWSSQGKDYGYTF. The CDR3, as DNA: TGTGCCTGGAGTAGTCAGGGGAAGGATTATGGCTACACCTTC.

The chain recombines TRBV12-5 with TRBJ2-1, with 7 bases identical to TRBD1. CDR1 is LGHNT and CDR2 is FRNRAP in the germline V gene. This CDR3 is 15 amino acids long. V lost 1 base, J lost 4 bases, and 4 bases stayed unmatched. CDR3 protein: CASGLGTGKYNEQFF. CDR3 DNA sequence: TGTGCTAGTGGTTTGGGGACAGGCAAATACAATGAGCAGTTCTTC.

This chain links TRBV5-8 with TRBJ2-1; 9 bases agree with TRBD1. Germline lookup yields CDR1 SGHTS and CDR2 YDEGEE. V was pared by 5 bases and J by 6 bases, with 9 bases of the junction left unmatched. This CDR3 region has 15 residues. The CDR3 DNA reads TGTGCCAGCAGTGAGCTAGGACAGGGGACCAATGAGCAGTTCTTC. Protein: CASSELGQGTNEQFF.

This sequence joins TRBV9 and TRBJ2-5; 11 bases are a match to TRBD2. The germline V gene encodes CDR1 SGDLS and CDR2 YYNGEE. Losses at the gene ends were 4 bases for V and 4 bases for J; bases not matched to a gene: 6. The CDR3 has 15 residues. The CDR3 region has the DNA TGTGCCAGCAGCCCATGGCTAGCGGGAGGAGAGACCCAGTACTTC. Its protein product is CASSPWLAGGETQYF.

The chain recombines TRBV30 with TRBJ2-1, with D unclear. The CDR3 spans 12 residues. Germline V gives CDR1 GTSNPN, CDR2 SVGIG (reference sequence). V gave up 0 bases and J gave up 7 bases, with 7 bases separating them. The CDR3 DNA follows: TGTGCCTGGAGTGTACTAACAAATGAGCAGTTCTTC. Its protein product is CAWSVLTNEQFF.

V usage is TRBV7-8 and J usage is TRBJ2-7; 7 bases are shared with TRBD1. The CDR3 length is 16 residues. Losses at the gene ends were 5 bases for V and 0 bases for J; bases not matched to a gene: 10. Germline V gene data show CDR1 as SGHVS and CDR2 as FQNEAQ. The CDR3 reads CASSPGRGLSSYEQYF. Written as DNA, the CDR3 is TGTGCCAGCAGCCCGGGTAGGGGGCTGAGCTCCTACGAGCAGTACTTC.

The chain has TRBV19 and TRBJ2-7; tentative D call: TRBD2 (5 bases). The CDR3 extends over 11 amino acids. V gave up 9 bases and J gave up 4 bases, with 10 bases separating them. In germline, CDR1 is LNHDA, CDR2 SQIVND (reference sequence). CDR3 amino acids: CASGDYYEQYF. The CDR3 bases are TGTGCCAGCGGGGATTATTACGAGCAGTACTTC.

This sequence joins TRBV5-3 and TRBJ2-2, with D perhaps matching TRBD1 (6 bases). TRBV5-3 is an ORF, and what it does is uncertain. Between the trimmed V and J ends, which lost 2 bases and 4 bases, there was a span of 15 bases. This CDR3 contains 16 residues. The CDR3 DNA reads as TGTGCCAGAAGCTTTTTTGGGGGCACGGCCACCGGGGAGCTGTTTTTT. Translating it yields CARSFFGGTATGELFF.

V is TRBV5-1 and J is TRBJ2-5, with 7 positions matching TRBD2. After removal of 7 bases from V and 5 bases from J, the junction contained 14 bases not matched to a gene. From germline, CDR1 is SGHRS and CDR2 YFSETQ. This CDR3 has 15 amino acids. In DNA, the CDR3 is TGCGCCAGCGGATTAATGCCGGGAGGAGGGGAGACCCAGTACTTC. Protein product: CASGLMPGGGETQYF. The full variable domain, rest sourced from reference TRBV5-1 and TRBJ2-5, is KAGVTQTPRYLIKTRGQQVTLSCSPISGHRSVSWYQQTPGQGLQFLFEYFSETQRNKGNFPGRFSGRQFSNSRSEMNVSTLELGDSALYLCASGLMPGGGETQYFGPGTRLLVL.

The CDR3 sequence: CASSKDRAEAFF. The CDR3 DNA follows: TGTGCCAGTAGTAAGGACAGGGCTGAAGCTTTCTTT. The chain recombines TRBV19 with TRBJ1-1; 8 bases map to TRBD1. The CDR3 sequence is 12 residues long. V shed 4 bases, J shed 6 bases, and the junction held 1 base outside the gene matches. CDR1 is LNHDA and CDR2 is SQIVND in the germline V gene (reference sequence). Supplemented by reference TRBV19 and TRBJ1-1, the full variable domain reads DGGITQSPKYLFRKEGQNVTLSCEQNLNHDAMYWYRQDPGQGLRLIYYSQIVNDFQKGDIAEGYSVSREKKESFPLTVTSAQKNPTAFYLCASSKDRAEAFFGQGTRLTVV.

The V gene is TRBV3-1 (or the pseudogene TRBV3-2), the J gene TRBJ2-7; 14 bases are shared with TRBD2. J gave up 6 bases and V 4 bases, and 5 bases lay outside the gene matches. Germline CDR1 and CDR2: LGHDT and YNNKEL (reference sequence). This CDR3 contains 15 residues. CDR3 coding DNA: TGTGCCAGCAGCCCCCGGACTAGCGGGAGGTTCGAGCAGTACTTC. Translating gives CASSPRTSGRFEQYF.

The J gene is TRBJ2-7, the V gene TRBV28; D might be TRBD1 (6 bases). Germline V gene data show CDR1 as MDHEN and CDR2 as SYDVKM. V was clipped by 5 bases and J by 2 bases, with 13 bases between them. This CDR3 comprises 14 residues. CDR3 region: CASSQPGHPYEQYF. The CDR3 region has the DNA TGTGCCAGCAGTCAACCGGGACATCCCTACGAGCAGTACTTC.

The CDR3 DNA follows: TGTGCCAGCAGTTTATTTCGGCAGCCGGGGGTCTCTGGAAACACCATATATTTT. Its translation: CASSLFRQPGVSGNTIYF. This chain connects TRBV28 to TRBJ1-3; maybe TRBD1 (5 bases). Germline V gene data show CDR1 as MDHEN and CDR2 as SYDVKM. The CDR3 has 18 amino acids. V dropped 1 base and J dropped 0 bases, with 16 bases sitting between them.

The gene calls are TRBV18 and TRBJ2-7; 12 nucleotides agree with TRBD1. The J segment lost 7 bases and the V segment lost 3 bases, leaving 4 bases of the junction unmatched. The germline V gene has CDR1 KGHSH and CDR2 LQKENI. The CDR3 spans 14 residues. CDR3 residues: CASSPGQGAREQYF. The CDR3 bases are TGTGCCAGCTCACCGGGACAGGGGGCAAGGGAGCAGTACTTC.

Only a few counts were recorded for this clone. V usage is TRBV4-3 and J usage is TRBJ2-7; 11 positions agree with TRBD2. CDR3 length equals 18 residues. Looked up from germline, CDR1 is LGHNA and CDR2 is YSLEER. Trimming at V came to 0 bases and at J to 4 bases, leaving 11 bases not matched to a gene. The CDR3 DNA reads as TGCGCCAGCAGCCAAGATCTAATCGGGGGACTAGCGGTTTACGAGCAGTACTTC. Protein product: CASSQDLIGGLAVYEQYF.

The chain carries TRBV3-1 (or the pseudogene TRBV3-2) and TRBJ1-2; D might be TRBD1 (6 bases). The CDR3 loop spans 14 amino acids. V was clipped by 1 base and J by 5 bases, with 11 bases between them. In germline, CDR1 is LGHDT, CDR2 YNNKEL (reference sequence). DNA of the CDR3: TGTGCCAGCAGCCAAGGAAGGGGGTCTTATGGCTACACCTTC. Translated: CASSQGRGSYGYTF.

This clone was seen just once. The chain couples TRBV19 to TRBJ2-7; D remains ambiguous. This CDR3 is 12 amino acids long. V lost 3 bases to trimming and J lost 7 bases, with 10 bases between them. Per germline, CDR1 LNHDA and CDR2 SQIVND (reference sequence). The CDR3 nucleotides read TGTGCCAGTAGTATTGGAGCAGATGAGCAGTACTTC. This gives the protein CASSIGADEQYF.

J is TRBJ2-7 and V is TRBV5-1; 15 nucleotides line up with TRBD2. V lost 4 bases, J lost 2 bases, and 7 bases stayed unmatched. The CDR3 loop spans 17 amino acids. Germline-derived CDR1 and CDR2 are SGHRS and YFSETQ. The CDR3 coding sequence is TGCGCCAGCAGCCTGGGACTAGCGGGAGGCCCTCCCTACGAGCAGTACTTC. It specifies CASSLGLAGGPPYEQYF.

This clone was observed a single time. The V and J genes are TRBV28 and TRBJ2-7, with 7 bases aligning to TRBD2. The germline V gene has CDR1 MDHEN and CDR2 SYDVKM. CDR3 size: 14 residues. V gave up 5 bases and J gave up 1 base; unmatched junction bases: 5. CDR3 loop: CASSGTSASYEQYF. DNA of the CDR3: TGTGCCAGCAGTGGAACTAGCGCGTCCTACGAGCAGTACTTC.

This sequence joins TRBV11-2 and TRBJ1-2, with 8 bases matching TRBD1. This CDR3 has 14 amino acids. V lost 5 bases, J lost 8 bases, and 10 bases stayed unmatched. CDR1 and CDR2 (germline): SGHAT, FQNNGV. The DNA of the CDR3 is TGTGCCAGCAGCCCCCGGACAGGGTTCGGAGGCTACACCTTC. As protein: CASSPRTGFGGYTF.

The chain uses TRBV4-2 and TRBJ1-3; 9 bases agree with TRBD1. Trimming took 5 bases from V and 0 from J; bases not matched to a gene: 8. Germline-derived CDR1 and CDR2 are LGHNA and YNFKEQ. This CDR3 region has 17 residues. The chain's CDR3 is CASSYRTGVVSGNTIYF. DNA of the CDR3: TGTGCCAGCAGCTACCGGACAGGGGTCGTCTCTGGAAACACCATATATTTT.